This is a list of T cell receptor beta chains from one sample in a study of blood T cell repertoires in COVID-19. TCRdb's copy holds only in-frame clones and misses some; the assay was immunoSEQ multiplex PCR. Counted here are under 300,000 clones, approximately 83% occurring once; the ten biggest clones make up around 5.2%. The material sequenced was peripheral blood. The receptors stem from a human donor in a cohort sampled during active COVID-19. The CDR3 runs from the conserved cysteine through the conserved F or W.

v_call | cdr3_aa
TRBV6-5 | CASSRSRTGEAEAFF
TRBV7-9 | CASTALGGRYEQFF
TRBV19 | CASRLGGQDTGELFF
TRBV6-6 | CASSIQSSYEQYF
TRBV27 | CASSPRQTNTGELFF
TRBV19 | CASTGTGGNQPQHF
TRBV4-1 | CASSKTGAGQGTEAFF
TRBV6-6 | CASSSGGLILYEQYF
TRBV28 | CASSLGQNYGYTF
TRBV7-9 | CASGVGGSMYNEQFF
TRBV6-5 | CASSRTGGNRETQYF
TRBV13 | CASSLGQGNEKLFF
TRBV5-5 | CASVQGPDTEAFF
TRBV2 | CANAGTSAMNEQFF
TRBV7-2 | CASSLNAGDPYEQYF
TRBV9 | CASSVSTGELFF
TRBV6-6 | CASSPVAGWGSYGYTF
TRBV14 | CASSRPGPDTQYF
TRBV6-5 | CASSYLRTGGPEAFF
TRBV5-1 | CASTQINNGELFF
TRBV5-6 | CASSFRANYGYTF
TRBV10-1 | CASTGTLADTQYF
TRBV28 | CASRGGNQPQHF
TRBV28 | CATRAGTSTDTQYF
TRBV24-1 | CATSRTGGEADTQYF
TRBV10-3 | CATAAPSGSNYEQYF
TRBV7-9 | CASSLQGVTGSETQYF
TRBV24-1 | CATSLQGAQNTGELFF
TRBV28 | CASSFMSGEKVNAFF
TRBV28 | CASSFSTIRDTGELFF
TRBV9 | CASSVGGRGYEQYF
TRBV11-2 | CASSSRQLNTGELFF
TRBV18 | CASSPRLENTGELFF
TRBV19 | CASSSSGTGSDTQYF
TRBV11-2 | CASSPGQGAVEQYF
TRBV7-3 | CASSQGGVQETQYF
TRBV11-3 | CASSLEPLARGKNEQFF
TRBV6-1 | CASSERGQGAKYEQYF
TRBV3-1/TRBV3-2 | CASSPRAGGNEQFF
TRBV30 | CAWSHDSGVTRNTGELFF
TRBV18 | CASSLPGQGRTYEQYF
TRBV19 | CASSKTGASADTQYF
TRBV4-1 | CASSQQDRNTEAFF
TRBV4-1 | CASSQMGSIDKQFF
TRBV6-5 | CASSFDRVRQPQHF
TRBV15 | CATSRDANTGELFF
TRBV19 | CASRSGGGSYEQYF
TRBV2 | CASSELSGYGYTF
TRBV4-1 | CASRLLTGEFYNEQFF
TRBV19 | CATSGSTDTQYF
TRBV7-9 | CASRQTGNSYEQYF
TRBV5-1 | CASSPGTEILYEQYF
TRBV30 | CAWSVPDHYGYTF
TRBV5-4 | CASSQEDSQETQYF
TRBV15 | CATSRGGTGGNGYTF